One T cell receptor beta chain is described in this entry. Its antigen remains unidentified. The CDR3 extends over 15 amino acids. The germline CDR1 and CDR2 sequences are SGHTA and FQGNSA. With 2 bases removed from V and 6 bases from J, the gap between germline ends came to 14 bases. Both 60 Vbeta primers and 13 Jbeta primers went into the PCR. TCRdb keeps only in-frame clones here, not all; method: immunoSEQ multiplex PCR. Of about 190,000 clones in the sample, 60% to 80% were seen once. The data belong to a study of cytomegalovirus exposure and HLA in healthy donors. General study points: There were several of the most significant clusters that appeared linked to common viral pathogens in a later analysis.

Input material: PBMCs. The sequence came from a woman aged 30 to 39 in good health and CMV-seropositive. This chain joins TRBV7-2 and TRBJ2-1; a possible D gene is TRBD2 (5 bases). The CDR3 nucleotides are TGTGCCAGCAGCTTACCCGGGATACAACGCAATGAGCAGTTCTTC. It codes for CASSLPGIQRNEQFF.